The 2 T cell receptor beta chains in this list originate from one sample, sequenced in a study of human T cells and chemical hapten exposure. Time point reported: patch test 1, 2 weeks after DPC sensitization. Treatment defined: therapeutic diphenylcyclopropenone sensitization with weekly scalp DPC. TCRdb reprocessed the RACE reads with MiXCR, giving one entry per CDR3 protein. Of some 120,000 distinct CDR3 sequences in the sample, over 10% were seen once. The sequenced sample was whole blood, obtained in connection with sensitization to the hapten diphenylcyclopropenone (DPC). The source of these receptors is a woman aged 50 to 65 with alopecia areata. Some clones in this sample may be carry-over from other donors' samples.

There are a few counts of this clonotype. The gene calls are TRBV7-9 and TRBJ1-4; D not certain. The CDR3 runs to 14 residues. V dropped 6 bases and J dropped 7 bases, with 15 bases sitting between them. Germline assignment: CDR1 SEHNR and CDR2 FQNEAQ (reference sequence). The DNA of the CDR3 is TGTGCCAGCAGGGCGGACCGGCCTTCTGAAAAACTGTTTTTT. It codes for CASRADRPSEKLFF.

Worth noting for this clonotype: The junction differs from germline at one of its ends, possibly a read error. The chain carries TRBV20-1 and TRBJ2-7, with D perhaps TRBD1 or TRBD2 (6 bases each). The CDR3 spans 9 residues. CDR1 and CDR2 (germline): DFQATT, SNEGSKA (reference sequence). CDR3: CSAGTYRAF. The CDR3 bases are TGCAGTGCTGGGACTTACAGGGCATTC.